This record covers a single T cell receptor (beta chain). Its antigen is not identified. This specimen comes from a study of OX40 agonist ivuxolimab in advanced cancers. The wider study: Checkpoint inhibitors had been given previously to roughly 36% of patients. General observations from the study: Among patients with partial responses at 0.1-3.0 mg/kg, clonal expansion was among the lowest.

Autoimmune disease history or systemic immunosuppression led to patient exclusion. TCRdb keeps only in-frame clones here, not all; method: immunoSEQ multiplex PCR. The table records 13,000 to 15,000 clones, about 83% of them present only once. Germline V gene sequence: CDR1 KGHSH, CDR2 LQKENI. The CDR3 contains 15 residues. Trimming cost V 0 bases and J 3 bases, with 9 bases left between them. The chain has TRBV18 and TRBJ1-5; TRBD1 might be the D (6 bases). The clonotype originates from an adult with an advanced solid tumor such as melanoma, head and neck, liver or kidney cancer. Sequencing was performed on CD4+ or CD8+ T cells sorted from blood, taken in a trial of the OX40 agonist ivuxolimab. CDR3 residues: CASSPPPGVNQPQHF. The CDR3 nucleotides are TGTGCCAGCTCACCACCGCCAGGGGTCAATCAGCCCCAGCATTTT.